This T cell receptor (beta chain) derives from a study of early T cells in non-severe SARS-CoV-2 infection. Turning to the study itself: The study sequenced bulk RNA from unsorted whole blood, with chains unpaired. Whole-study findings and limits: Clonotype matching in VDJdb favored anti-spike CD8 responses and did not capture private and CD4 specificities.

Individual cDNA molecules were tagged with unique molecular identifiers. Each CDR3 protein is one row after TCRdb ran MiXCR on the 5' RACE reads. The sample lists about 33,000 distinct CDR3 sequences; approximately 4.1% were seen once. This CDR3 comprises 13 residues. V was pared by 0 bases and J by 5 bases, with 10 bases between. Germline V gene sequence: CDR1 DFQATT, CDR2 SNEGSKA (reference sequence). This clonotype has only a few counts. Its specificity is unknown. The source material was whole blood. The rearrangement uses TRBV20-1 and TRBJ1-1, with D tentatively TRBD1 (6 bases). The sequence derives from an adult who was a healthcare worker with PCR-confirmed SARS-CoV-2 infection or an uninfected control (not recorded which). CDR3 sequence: CSARDGGLTEAFF. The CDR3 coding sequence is TGCAGTGCTAGAGATGGGGGGCTAACTGAAGCTTTCTTT.